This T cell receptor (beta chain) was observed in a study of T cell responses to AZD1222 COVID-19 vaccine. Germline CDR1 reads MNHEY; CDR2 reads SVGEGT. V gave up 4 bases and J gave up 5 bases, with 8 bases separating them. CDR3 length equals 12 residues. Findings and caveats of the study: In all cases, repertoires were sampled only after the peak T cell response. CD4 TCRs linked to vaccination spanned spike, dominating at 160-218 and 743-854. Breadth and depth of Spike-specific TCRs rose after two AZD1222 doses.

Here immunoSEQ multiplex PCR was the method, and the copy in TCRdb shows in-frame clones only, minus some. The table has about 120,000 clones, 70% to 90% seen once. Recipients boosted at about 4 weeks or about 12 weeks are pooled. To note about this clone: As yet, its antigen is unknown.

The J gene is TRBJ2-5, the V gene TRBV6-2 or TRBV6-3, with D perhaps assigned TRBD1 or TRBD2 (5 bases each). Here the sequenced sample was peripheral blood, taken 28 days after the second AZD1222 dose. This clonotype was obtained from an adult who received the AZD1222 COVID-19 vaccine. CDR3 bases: TGTGCCAGCAGTTCCGGGGACGAGACCCAGTACTTC. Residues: CASSSGDETQYF.